A selection of T cell receptor beta chains follows, all from one sample in a study of T cell responses to AZD1222 COVID-19 vaccine. Measured with immunoSEQ multiplex PCR; TCRdb has only the in-frame clones, and not every one. The sample lists over 85,000 clones, over 85% occurring once. The sequencing here drew on peripheral blood, taken 28 days after the second AZD1222 dose. These TCRs come from an adult who received the AZD1222 COVID-19 vaccine. The CDR3 runs from the conserved cysteine through the conserved F or W. Each record gives: D gene, V gene, clone size, J gene, CDR3 DNA, CDR3 protein. The D gene is left open where the match is weak. Clone size is stated in some rows and not others, as once, few, many or a class when expanded.

TRBD1,TRBV11-2,NA,TRBJ1-2,TGTGCCAGCAGCCCGAGACAGGGGCGGGCTAACTATGGCTACACCTTC,CASSPRQGRANYGYTF
NA,TRBV5-6,once,TRBJ1-1,TGTGCCAGCAGCTTGACAGGTCGCACTGAAGCTTTCTTT,CASSLTGRTEAFF
NA,TRBV6-5,once,TRBJ1-2,TGTGCCAGCAGTACCTTGGGATCTAACTATGGCTACACCTTC,CASSTLGSNYGYTF
NA,TRBV19,NA,TRBJ1-5,TGTGCCAGTAGTACCTTTGGGGGGGCCCGGCAGCCCCAGCATTTT,CASSTFGGARQPQHF
NA,TRBV5-5,NA,TRBJ1-2,TGTGCCATTCCGGTAGGGAGGGGATTGGATGGCTACACCTTC,CAIPVGRGLDGYTF
TRBD1,TRBV3-1/TRBV3-2,NA,TRBJ1-4,TGTGCCAGCAGCCAGACAGGGCCCAGGGAAAAACTGTTTTTT,CASSQTGPREKLFF
NA,TRBV29-1,NA,TRBJ1-2,TGCAGCACCTCCTTGGCCTATGGCTACACCTTC,CSTSLAYGYTF
NA,TRBV7-9,few,TRBJ2-1,TGTGCCAGCAGCCCCCAACGGTTGAATGAGCAGTTCTTC,CASSPQRLNEQFF
NA,TRBV28,NA,TRBJ1-1,TGTGCCAGCAGTAGGACAGTGAACACTGAAGCTTTCTTT,CASSRTVNTEAFF
NA,TRBV19,NA,TRBJ2-5,TGTGCCAGTAGTGTTGGCACAGGGGAGACCCAGTACTTC,CASSVGTGETQYF